This entry describes one TCR beta chain. The data derive from a study of blood T cell repertoires in COVID-19. Overall study context: Collection of acute and convalescent COVID-19 samples took place in the United States, Italy and Spain. Sources were T cells, B-cell-depleted T cells, or PBMCs; the material itself was cDNA or gDNA.

Recovered status applied to Cohort 3 donors who had two consecutive negative PCRs. It also applied to those with clearance or with symptom resolution. TCRdb's copy holds only in-frame clones and misses some; the assay was immunoSEQ multiplex PCR. The table records a few hundred thousand clones, just under 90% of them present only once. Trimming stripped 2 bases from V and 11 bases from J, with 24 bases between. CDR3 length equals 16 residues. The germline gives CDR1 MGHRA, CDR2 YSYEKL. Sequencing was performed on PBMCs or T cells enriched from blood (not recorded which). The receptor was derived from a man younger than 45 who had recovered from COVID-19. The J gene is TRBJ1-2, the V gene TRBV4-1; TRBD1 might be the D (6 bases). As DNA, the CDR3 is TGCGCCAGCAGCCAAATCGGCCAGGGGCCATTGTTCCCTTACACCTTC. The encoded protein is CASSQIGQGPLFPYTF.